This paragraph covers one T cell receptor beta chain sequence. Participant-given clinical history determined each cohort assignment. This record comes from a study of blood T cell repertoires in COVID-19. Overall study: The United States, Italy and Spain supplied acute and convalescent COVID-19 samples. The cDNA or gDNA used as material had been derived from T cells, B-cell-depleted T cells, or PBMCs.

As handled by the study authors: Estimated nucleated cell counts came from reference gene primer amplification. The table came from immunoSEQ multiplex PCR; TCRdb's copy has only in-frame clones and leaves some out. The D gene and trimming were derived from the DNA, and the V and J assignments and clone size from that table. The table includes 210,000 or so clones, about 84% detected once. Germline lookup yields CDR1 MGHDK and CDR2 SYGVNS. J was trimmed by 6 bases and V by 7 bases; bases with no gene match: 4. CDR3 length: 13 residues. The TCR originated in a woman aged 40 to 50 with acute COVID-19. The chain joins TRBV25-1 to TRBJ2-2; TRBD1 agrees at 8 bases. Sequencing input: PBMCs or T cells enriched from blood (not recorded which). The CDR3 region is CASTDRGPGELFF. The CDR3 bases are TGTGCCAGCACAGACAGGGGTCCCGGGGAGCTGTTTTTT.